The clone carrying this T cell receptor beta chain has a handful of counts. Its antigen is as yet unknown. These data originate in a study of T-cell memory formation after mild COVID-19. Study in general: TCR clusters were mostly confined to one donor each. Study-wide findings and caveats: Most CD4+ clones that shrank were in CM and EM, while CD8+ ones turned up in EMRA. Later expanders leaned toward CD4+, whereas clones contracting from day 15 to 85 were balanced CD4/CD8.

It was 5'RACE with constant-segment primers that produced the TCR alpha and TCR beta cDNA libraries, which carried sample barcodes and UMIs. A single record per CDR3 protein comes from TCRdb applying MiXCR to the 5' RACE reads. The sample shows approximately 150,000 distinct CDR3 sequences, 10% to 15% of them seen only once. The TCR was taken from a man younger than 35 who had mild COVID-19 (a few samples of this study predate the infection). Cell type and time point are not known. The sequenced material came from PBMCs or a T cell subset sorted from them (not recorded which).

The CDR3 here is CASSFLSSTDTQYF. CDR3 sequence (DNA): TGTGCCAGCAGCTTTTTATCTAGCACAGATACGCAGTATTTT. This chain uses TRBV7-3 with TRBJ2-3, with unresolved D. Trimming took 3 bases from V and 0 from J, leaving 7 bases between them. There are 14 residues in the CDR3. The germline V gene has CDR1 SGHTA and CDR2 FQGTGA.